The following is a T cell receptor (beta chain) sequence with its context. Antigen: not known. This sample is drawn from a study of cytomegalovirus exposure and HLA in healthy donors. Study-wide results and limits: A few chains linked to CMV were shown in vitro to be specific for CMV antigens. The study labeled 150 or so TCR beta chains cytomegalovirus-associated.

Both 60 Vbeta primers and 13 Jbeta primers went into the PCR. Data came from immunoSEQ multiplex PCR; TCRdb stores just in-frame clones and leaves some out. The repertoire holds about 180,000 clones, roughly 80% seen once, with 2.4% in the top ten. Between the trimmed V and J ends, which lost 7 bases and 10 bases, there was a span of 22 bases. Germline V gene data show CDR1 as LNHDA and CDR2 as SQIVND (reference sequence). The CDR3 is 14 amino acids. The chain has TRBV19 and TRBJ1-2; possibly TRBD1 for D (6 bases). The sequence derives from a male donor in good health and CMV-seronegative. The sequencing input was PBMCs. The CDR3 DNA sequence: TGTGCCAGTAAAACAGGGCCAGCGTCCCATGACTACACCTTC. Protein product: CASKTGPASHDYTF.